This TCR beta chain was recorded in a study of blood T cell repertoires in COVID-19. The wider study: COVID-19 samples, acute and convalescent, were from the United States, Italy and Spain. PBMCs, B-cell-depleted T cells, or T cells provided the cDNA or gDNA that made up the material.

This table comes from immunoSEQ multiplex PCR, and its TCRdb copy is limited to in-frame clones, with some not included. The sample has some 250,000 clones, 80% to 85% seen once; the top ten hold around 3%. The CDR3 has 16 residues. The V segment lost 0 bases and the J segment 3 bases; nucleotides outside the gene matches: 3. Germline-derived CDR1 and CDR2 are SGHVS and FNYEAQ. The TCR sequence derives from a woman aged 60-70 years with active or convalescent COVID-19. The sample comprised peripheral blood. V usage is TRBV7-6 and J usage is TRBJ2-1; 9 positions agree with TRBD2. Here the CDR3 DNA reads TGTGCCAGCAGCTTAGCGGGCGGGGGGGACTACAATGAGCAGTTCTTC. It codes for CASSLAGGGDYNEQFF.